This TCR beta chain was observed in a study of T cell responses to AZD1222 COVID-19 vaccine. The junction had 12 bases not matched to a gene; V was cut back by 3 bases and J by 5 bases. The CDR3 sequence is 17 residues long. Germline V lookup: CDR1 LNHDA, CDR2 SQIVND (reference sequence). As regards this clone: What it recognizes is unknown.

Study findings and constraints: Reportedly, nearly half the spike-specific TCRs target unmutated variant regions. After the peak T cell response, and only then, were repertoires sampled. Possibly, clonal diversity was underestimated; donors were largely white British and included more females.

Assay used: immunoSEQ multiplex PCR; TCRdb lists only in-frame clones, some missing. The sample includes 150,000 to 200,000 clones, just over 90% of them seen just once. The sequence was obtained from an adult who received the AZD1222 COVID-19 vaccine. The sample consisted of peripheral blood, taken 28 days after the second AZD1222 dose. This chain links TRBV19 with TRBJ1-5; 8 nucleotides agree with TRBD1. DNA for the CDR3: TGTGCCAGTAGTATGGAGGGCAGGGGGCGAAAGGATCAGCCCCAGCATTTT. Translation gives CASSMEGRGRKDQPQHF.